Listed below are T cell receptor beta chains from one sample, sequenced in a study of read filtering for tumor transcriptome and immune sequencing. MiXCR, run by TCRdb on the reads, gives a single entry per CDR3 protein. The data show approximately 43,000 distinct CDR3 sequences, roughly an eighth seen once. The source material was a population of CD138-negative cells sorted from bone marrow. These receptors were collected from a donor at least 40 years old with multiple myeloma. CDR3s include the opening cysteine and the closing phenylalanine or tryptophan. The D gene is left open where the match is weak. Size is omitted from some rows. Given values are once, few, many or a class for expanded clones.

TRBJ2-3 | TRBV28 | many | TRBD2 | CASRLAGEGTDTQYF | TGTGCCAGCAGATTAGCGGGAGAGGGGACAGATACGCAGTATTTT
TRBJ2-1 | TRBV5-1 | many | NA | CASSFEGPSYNEQFF | TGCGCCAGCAGCTTCGAGGGCCCCTCCTACAATGAGCAGTTCTTC
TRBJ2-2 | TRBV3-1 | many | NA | CASSFPVPGELFF | TGTGCCAGCAGCTTCCCAGTCCCCGGGGAGCTGTTTTTT
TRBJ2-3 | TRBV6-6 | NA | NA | CGSSPGTWGADTQYF | TGTGGCAGCAGTCCCGGGACATGGGGCGCGGATACGCAGTATTTT
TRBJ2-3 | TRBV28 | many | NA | CASSLGRSTDTQYF | TGTGCCAGCAGTTTAGGCAGGTCGACAGATACGCAGTATTTT
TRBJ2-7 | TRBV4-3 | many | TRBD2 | CASSQDPGGVYEQYF | TGCGCCAGCAGCCAAGATCCGGGAGGTGTGTACGAGCAGTACTTC
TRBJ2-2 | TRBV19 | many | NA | CASSTPGHRTGELFF | TGTGCCAGTAGTACCCCGGGACACCGCACCGGGGAGCTGTTTTTT
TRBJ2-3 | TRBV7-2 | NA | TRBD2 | CASNSGSGDTQYF | TGTGCCAGCAACAGCGGGAGTGGAGATACGCAGTATTTT
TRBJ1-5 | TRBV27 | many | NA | CASSLEGGNQPQHF | TGTGCCAGCAGTTTAGAGGGTGGCAATCAGCCCCAGCATTTT
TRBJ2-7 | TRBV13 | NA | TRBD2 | CASSLGGWERGYEQYF | TGTGCCAGCAGCTTAGGCGGGTGGGAGCGGGGCTACGAGCAGTACTTC
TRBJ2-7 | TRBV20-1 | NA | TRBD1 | CSARGQGGLYEQYF | TGCAGTGCTAGAGGACAGGGGGGGTTGTACGAGCAGTACTTC
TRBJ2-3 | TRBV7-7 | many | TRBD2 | CASSLGLAGVTDTQYF | TGTGCTAGCAGCTTAGGACTAGCGGGAGTCACAGATACGCAGTATTTT
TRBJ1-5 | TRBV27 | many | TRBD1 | CASSLEVKEGAYGNQPQHF | TGTGCCAGCAGTTTAGAGGTGAAGGAGGGGGCCTATGGCAATCAGCCCCAGCATTTT
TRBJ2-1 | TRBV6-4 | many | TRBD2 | CASSERASGKYNEQFF | TGTGCCAGCAGTGAAAGGGCTAGCGGGAAATACAATGAGCAGTTCTTC
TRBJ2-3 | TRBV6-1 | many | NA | CASSETTVTDTQYF | TGTGCCAGCAGTGAAACTACAGTCACAGATACGCAGTATTTT
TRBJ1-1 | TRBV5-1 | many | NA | CASSPGLHSPTEAFF | TGCGCCAGCAGCCCCGGCCTACATTCGCCCACTGAAGCTTTCTTT
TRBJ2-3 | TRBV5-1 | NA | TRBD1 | CASSLEVIGTGGEDTQYF | TGCGCCAGCAGCTTGGAAGTGATTGGGACAGGGGGGGAAGATACGCAGTATTTT
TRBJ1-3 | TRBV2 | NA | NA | CASVNRISGNTIYF | TGTGCCAGCGTGAACCGAATCTCTGGAAACACCATATATTTT
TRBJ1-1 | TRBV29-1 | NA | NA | CSLEEQGDTEAFF | TGCAGCCTTGAAGAACAGGGAGACACTGAAGCTTTCTTT
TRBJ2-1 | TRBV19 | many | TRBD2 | CASRKGLAGSYEQFF | TGTGCCAGTAGGAAAGGACTAGCGGGATCCTATGAGCAGTTCTTC
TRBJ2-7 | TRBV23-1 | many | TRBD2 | CASSQSLAGAGYEQYF | TGCGCCAGCAGTCAATCCCTAGCGGGGGCAGGATACGAGCAGTACTTC
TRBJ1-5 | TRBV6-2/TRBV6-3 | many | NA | CASSYSNNQPQHF | TGTGCCAGCAGTTACTCTAACAATCAGCCCCAGCATTTT
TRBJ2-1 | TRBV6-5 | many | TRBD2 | CASNAGGLAGPSSYNEQFF | TGTGCCAGCAACGCAGGGGGACTAGCGGGACCAAGCTCCTACAATGAGCAGTTCTTC
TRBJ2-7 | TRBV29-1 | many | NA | CSVESRAEQYF | TGCAGCGTTGAATCCAGGGCCGAGCAGTACTTC
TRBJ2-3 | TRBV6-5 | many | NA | CASSYSLTIDGTDTQYF | TGTGCCAGCAGTTACTCTTTGACAATCGATGGTACAGATACGCAGTATTTT
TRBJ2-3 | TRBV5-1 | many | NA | CASSPRRTDTQYF | TGCGCCAGCAGCCCTCGACGAACAGATACGCAGTATTTT
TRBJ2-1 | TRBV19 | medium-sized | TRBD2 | CASSMLAGAYNEQFF | TGTGCCAGTAGCATGCTAGCGGGGGCCTACAATGAGCAGTTCTTC
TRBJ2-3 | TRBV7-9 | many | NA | CASSFGPDTQYF | TGTGCCAGCAGCTTTGGACCAGATACGCAGTATTTT
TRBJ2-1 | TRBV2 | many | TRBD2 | CASTSSGKGNEQFF | TGTGCCAGCACCTCTAGCGGGAAGGGCAATGAGCAGTTCTTC
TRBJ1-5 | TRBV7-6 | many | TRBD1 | CASSLAQGFGQPQHF | TGTGCCAGCAGCTTAGCACAGGGGTTTGGTCAGCCCCAGCATTTT
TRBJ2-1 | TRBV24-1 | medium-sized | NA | CATESHGVASYNEQFF | TGTGCCACCGAGTCGCACGGCGTGGCATCTTACAATGAGCAGTTCTTC
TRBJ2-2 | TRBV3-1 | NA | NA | CASSQAVRGFAGELFF | TGTGCCAGCAGCCAGGCTGTCAGGGGTTTCGCCGGGGAGCTGTTTTTT
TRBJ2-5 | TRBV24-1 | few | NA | CATSDQGGVETQYF | TGTGCCACCAGTGATCAGGGTGGAGTTGAGACCCAGTACTTC
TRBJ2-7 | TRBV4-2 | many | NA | CASSQDPGHEQYF | TGTGCCAGCAGCCAAGATCCCGGTCACGAGCAGTACTTC
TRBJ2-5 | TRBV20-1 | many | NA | CSARPPTALGETQYF | TGCAGTGCTAGGCCGCCGACGGCCCTCGGAGAGACCCAGTACTTC
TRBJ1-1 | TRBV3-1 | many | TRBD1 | CASSPGQGSGAFF | TGTGCCAGCAGCCCCGGACAGGGATCCGGAGCTTTCTTT
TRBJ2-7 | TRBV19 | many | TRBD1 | CASSPGTGRPYEQYF | TGTGCCAGTAGTCCCGGGACAGGGAGGCCCTACGAGCAGTACTTC
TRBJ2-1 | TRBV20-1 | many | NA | CSARDQRGRGNEQFF | TGCAGTGCTAGAGATCAGAGGGGGCGGGGCAATGAGCAGTTCTTC
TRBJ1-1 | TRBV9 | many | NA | CASSEDRLYTEAFF | TGTGCCAGCAGCGAAGACAGGCTCTACACTGAAGCTTTCTTT
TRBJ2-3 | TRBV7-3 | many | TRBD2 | CASSRGREEDTQYF | TGTGCCAGCAGCCGAGGTCGGGAGGAAGATACGCAGTATTTT
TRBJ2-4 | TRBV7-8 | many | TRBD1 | CASSPDRTGTLAKNIQYF | TGTGCCAGCAGCCCAGACAGGACAGGGACCCTAGCCAAAAACATTCAGTACTTC
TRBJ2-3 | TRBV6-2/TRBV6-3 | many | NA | CASSYLLAPDTQYF | TGTGCCAGCAGTTACCTCTTAGCCCCGGATACGCAGTATTTT
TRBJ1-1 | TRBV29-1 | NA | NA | CSVGGARTEAFF | TGCAGCGTTGGAGGAGCGAGGACTGAAGCCTTCTTT
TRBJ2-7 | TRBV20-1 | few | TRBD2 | CSARDAPTSAPYVQYF | TGCAGTGCTAGAGATGCCCCGACTAGCGCGCCCTACGTGCAGTACTTC
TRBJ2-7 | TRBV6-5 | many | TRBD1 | CASSYSSHRGVYEQYF | TGTGCCAGCAGTTACTCATCCCACAGGGGGGTATACGAGCAGTACTTC
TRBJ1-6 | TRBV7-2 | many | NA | CASSFGRPGSPLHF | TGTGCCAGCAGCTTTGGACGGCCGGGATCACCCCTCCACTTT